This T cell receptor beta chain was profiled in a study of Ad26.COV2.S vaccination and SARS-CoV-2 variants. Overall study: Intramuscular Ad26.COV2.S at 5x10^10 or 1x10^11 viral particles. Broader study findings: Analyses of TCR breadth and depth may have underestimated total T cell responses.

The data were produced by immunoSEQ multiplex PCR, yet TCRdb's version contains in-frame clones alone and is incomplete. The table has about 350,000 clones, around 90% seen once. This sample's treatment: roughly 19 received Ad26.COV2.S at low or high dose, single or two shots; roughly five received placebo; per-sample allocation not given. It was on day 63 after the first vaccine or placebo injection that samples were taken. An Ad26 vector was used to express Wuhan-strain SARS-CoV-2 spike as the vaccine. CDR1 is SGHDT and CDR2 is YYEEEE in the germline V gene. V lost 4 bases and J lost 2; bases outside the gene matches: 9. This CDR3 is 15 amino acids long. This clone turned up a few times. Its target is not known.

The specimen was peripheral blood, collected in a trial of Ad26.COV2.S vaccine versus placebo. The rearrangement uses TRBV5-6 and TRBJ2-7; 7 nucleotides agree with TRBD1. This receptor was identified in a person aged 18-60 years who received the Ad26.COV2.S COVID-19 vaccine or a placebo. The CDR3 coding sequence is TGTGCCAGCAGCCAAACAGGGGTAAATCCCTACGAGCAGTACTTC. Translating gives CASSQTGVNPYEQYF.